This entry lists 28 T cell receptor beta chains sequenced from one sample in a study of vaccination effects on CD4 cells after COVID-19. Which antigens these TCRs recognize remains unknown. This table comes from immunoSEQ multiplex PCR, and its TCRdb copy is limited to in-frame clones, with some not included. Altogether 67,000 or so clones are present, approximately 70% being singletons, with the ten largest covering 4%. After expansion with viral peptide pools in the ViraFEST assay, antigen-specific CD4+ T cells were sequenced. Scientists isolated CD4+ T cells after a roughly 10-day culture period ended. Recipients of the vaccine had no prior SARS-CoV-2 infection and negative nucleocapsid antibodies. The sample here was CD4+ T cells from PBMCs cultured with HCoV-OC43 spike peptides, taken before COVID-19 vaccination. Specified subset: HCoV-OC43 spike overlapping peptide pool stimulation. These receptors originate from a human donor who received a COVID-19 vaccine.

The CDR3 region is CASRRQSRETQYF. The CDR3 DNA sequence: TGTGCCAGCAGGAGACAGAGTCGGGAGACCCAGTACTTC. The gene calls are TRBV6-5 and TRBJ2-5; TRBD1 is a possible D gene (5 bases). Germline assignment: CDR1 MNHEY and CDR2 SVGAGI. This CDR3 contains 13 residues. V gave up 6 bases and J gave up 5 bases, with 13 bases separating them.

This rearrangement joins TRBV7-2 to TRBJ2-2; the match to TRBD2 covers 14 bases. Per the germline V gene, CDR1 is SGHTA and CDR2 is FQGNSA. The CDR3 sequence is 16 residues long. V was pared by 5 bases and J by 5 bases, with 4 bases of the junction left unmatched. The CDR3, as DNA: TGTGCCAGCAGCGGCGGACTAGCGGGGGGTACCGGGGAGCTGTTTTTT. Translated, it gives CASSGGLAGGTGELFF.

The rearrangement uses TRBV24-1 and TRBJ2-5, with D perhaps assigned TRBD1 or TRBD2 (6 bases each). Germline CDR1 reads KGHDR; CDR2 reads SFDVKD. The CDR3 length is 15 residues. Trimming removed 1 base from V and 5 bases from J, with 13 bases in between. CDR3 nucleotide sequence: TGTGCCACCAGTGATTTTACGGGGGCGGGGGAGACCCAGTACTTC. This codes for CATSDFTGAGETQYF.

In this sample, this clone turned up a few times. V usage is TRBV6-2 or TRBV6-3 and J usage is TRBJ1-5; D not resolved. The CDR3 loop spans 15 amino acids. V was trimmed by 4 bases and J by 7 bases, leaving 17 bases between them. Germline CDR1 MNHEY, CDR2 SVGEGT. For the CDR3, the DNA is TGTGCCAGCAGTTTTTCCCCCCCTGCCGGGCAGCCCCAGCATTTT. This codes for CASSFSPPAGQPQHF.

J is TRBJ2-2 and V is TRBV19, with TRBD2 identical over 7 bases. J lost 1 base, V lost 7 bases, and 6 bases had no gene match. The CDR3 runs to 15 residues. The V gene's germline CDR1 is LNHDA and CDR2 SQIVND (reference sequence). CDR3 nucleotides: TGTGCCAGTAAGGGGTCTAGCGGGAACACCGGGGAGCTGTTTTTT. Its protein product is CASKGSSGNTGELFF.

The chain recombines TRBV5-8 with TRBJ2-3, with D perhaps matching TRBD2 (6 bases). Trimming stripped 8 bases from V and 4 bases from J, with 14 bases between. From germline, CDR1 is SGHTS and CDR2 YDEGEE. The CDR3 runs 13 residues. CDR3 loop: CASPGRGADTQYF. The CDR3, as DNA: TGTGCCAGTCCCGGGCGGGGCGCAGATACGCAGTATTTT.

The chain carries TRBV2 and TRBJ2-3, with D possibly being TRBD2 (5 bases). This CDR3 has 12 amino acids. Trimming stripped 4 bases from V and 3 bases from J, with 5 bases between. Germline V gene lookup returns CDR1 SNHLY and CDR2 FYNNEI. The CDR3 bases are TGTGCCAGCAGTGCGGGGACAGATACGCAGTATTTT. Encoded protein: CASSAGTDTQYF.

This clone was observed once. This chain uses TRBV6-5 with TRBJ1-5; D is unresolved. Trimming removed 5 bases from V and 5 bases from J, with 13 bases in between. This CDR3 is 14 amino acids long. Germline lookup yields CDR1 MNHEY and CDR2 SVGAGI. The CDR3 nucleotides read TGTGCCAGCAGTCGAGGACCGACCCATCAGCCCCAGCATTTT. Translated: CASSRGPTHQPQHF.

The chain uses TRBV3-1 (or the pseudogene TRBV3-2) and TRBJ2-5; D remains unclear. Germline CDR1 LGHDT, CDR2 YNNKEL (reference sequence). The V gene lost 5 bases and the J gene lost 5 bases, with 15 bases spanning the gap. This CDR3 is 14 amino acids long. CDR3 amino acids: CASSSTDTGETQYF. The CDR3 region has the DNA TGTGCCAGCAGCTCGACCGATACCGGGGAGACCCAGTACTTC.

This chain uses TRBV5-1 with TRBJ1-1, with 10 positions matching TRBD1. The CDR3 spans 18 residues. In germline, CDR1 is SGHRS, CDR2 YFSETQ. V was pared by 4 bases and J by 0 bases, with 12 bases of the junction left unmatched. The CDR3 DNA sequence: TGCGCCAGCAGCAGAGGTCAGGGACAGGGGCCGATGAACACTGAAGCTTTCTTT. Residues: CASSRGQGQGPMNTEAFF.

The chain links TRBV7-3 to TRBJ2-3, with TRBD2 matching over 8 bases. The CDR3 is 14 amino acids. Germline assignment: CDR1 SGHTA and CDR2 FQGTGA. Trimming at V came to 4 bases and at J to 9 bases, leaving 9 bases not matched to a gene. CDR3 bases: TGTGCCAGCAGCTCCGGGGGGGCCTTCTCCACGCAGTATTTT. Protein product: CASSSGGAFSTQYF. The full variable domain, in which reference TRBV7-3 and TRBJ2-3 provide the parts outside the CDR3, is GAGVSQTPSNKVTEKGKYVELRCDPISGHTALYWYRQSLGQGPEFLIYFQGTGAADDSGLPNDRFFAVRPEGSVSTLKIQRTERGDSAVYLCASSSGGAFSTQYFGPGTRLTVL.

The V and J genes are TRBV9 and TRBJ2-7; D perhaps matches TRBD1 (6 bases). The CDR3 has 13 amino acids. The V gene lost 6 bases and the J gene lost 5 bases, with 15 bases spanning the gap. Per germline, CDR1 SGDLS and CDR2 YYNGEE. CDR3 sequence reads: CASTYRDRDEQYV. The CDR3 DNA is TGTGCCAGCACCTACAGGGATCGGGACGAGCAGTACGTC.

This clone came up a few times. The chain employs TRBV6-6 and TRBJ1-1, with 7 bases fitting TRBD1. The CDR3 loop spans 14 amino acids. V lost 10 bases to trimming and J lost 0 bases; unmatched junction nucleotides: 8. Germline assignment: CDR1 MNHNY and CDR2 SVGAGI (reference sequence). CDR3 amino acids: CAIRDRVMNTEAFF. The CDR3 bases are TGTGCCATTAGAGACAGGGTGATGAACACTGAAGCTTTCTTT.

The gene calls are TRBV20-1 and TRBJ1-2, with 7 bases fitting TRBD1. Unmatched junction bases numbered 6, after V lost 3 bases and J lost 5 bases. CDR1 is DFQATT and CDR2 is SNEGSKA in the germline V gene (reference sequence). This CDR3 is 13 amino acids long. The CDR3 here is CSASQGVGYGYTF. CDR3 bases: TGCAGTGCTAGTCAGGGGGTTGGTTATGGCTACACCTTC.

This clone was detected only a few times. The rearrangement uses TRBV5-1 and TRBJ1-3; possible D gene TRBD1, 5 bases. V was shortened by 4 bases and J by 0 bases, with 8 bases between the two germline ends. This CDR3 has 14 residues. CDR1 and CDR2 (germline): SGHRS, YFSETQ. The CDR3 region has the DNA TGCGCCAGCAGCGAGGGGAGCTCTGGAAACACCATATATTTT. This encodes CASSEGSSGNTIYF.

The rearrangement uses TRBV5-8 and TRBJ2-4; 8 bases align to TRBD2. Trimming removed 0 bases from V and 0 bases from J; junction bases left unmatched: 2. From germline, CDR1 is SGHTS and CDR2 YDEGEE. This CDR3 has 16 amino acids. The CDR3 DNA reads as TGTGCCAGCAGCTTGGTTAGCGGGGTAGCCAAAAACATTCAGTACTTC. Protein sequence: CASSLVSGVAKNIQYF.

On this clone itself: Other DNA sequences within the sample encode an identical CDR3. The chain uses TRBV7-3 and TRBJ2-2; a possible D gene is TRBD1 (6 bases). The CDR3 loop spans 14 amino acids. The V end lost 3 bases, the J end lost 2 bases, and 7 bases lay between the germline ends. Germline-derived CDR1 and CDR2 are SGHTA and FQGTGA. CDR3 DNA sequence: TGTGCCAGCAGCTTGGACAGAAACACCGGGGAGCTGTTTTTT. It encodes CASSLDRNTGELFF.

This chain joins TRBV4-3 and TRBJ1-1, with no clear D. V shed 0 bases and J shed 1 base, with 9 bases lying between them. The CDR3 has 15 amino acids. Per the germline V gene, CDR1 is LGHNA and CDR2 is YSLEER. The CDR3 loop is CASSQDKTRNTEAFF. CDR3 in DNA: TGCGCCAGCAGCCAAGATAAGACCAGGAACACTGAAGCTTTCTTT.

This clone was picked up a small number of times. The V and J genes are TRBV24-1 and TRBJ1-6, with D perhaps matching TRBD1 (5 bases). CDR3 length: 14 residues. V was shortened by 3 bases and J by 9 bases, with 11 bases between the two germline ends. CDR1 is KGHDR, CDR2 SFDVKD, per germline. The CDR3 nucleotides are TGTGCCACCAGTGATGCAGGGCCGTCTTCACCCCTCCACTTT. Protein product: CATSDAGPSSPLHF.

V usage is TRBV5-5 and J usage is TRBJ2-7; no clear D. The V end was cut by 0 bases, the J end by 2 bases, with 9 bases between. Germline CDR1 reads SGHKS; CDR2 reads YYEKEE (reference sequence). CDR3 length equals 14 residues. Here the CDR3 reads CASSLAAGPYEQYV. As DNA, the CDR3 is TGTGCCAGCAGCTTGGCCGCAGGTCCCTACGAGCAGTACGTC.

This rearrangement joins TRBV24-1 to TRBJ2-7; TRBD1 aligns across 7 bases. Per germline, CDR1 KGHDR and CDR2 SFDVKD. The CDR3 loop spans 15 amino acids. V lost 8 bases and J lost 0; bases outside the gene matches: 9. CDR3 sequence: CATNRTGASSYEQYV. The CDR3 DNA is TGTGCCACCAACCGGACAGGAGCGAGCTCCTACGAGCAGTACGTC.

This chain uses TRBV5-5 with TRBJ1-6; D unclear. V was pared by 0 bases and J by 1 base, with 14 bases between. In germline, CDR1 is SGHKS, CDR2 YYEKEE (reference sequence). This CDR3 contains 18 residues. As DNA, the CDR3 is TGTGCCAGCAGCTTGGTACCCGGGTATGATTCCTATAATTCACCCCTCCACTTT. This codes for CASSLVPGYDSYNSPLHF.

The rearrangement joins TRBV6-5 to TRBJ1-5, with a tentative D call TRBD1 (6 bases). This CDR3 spans 13 amino acids. V gave up 4 bases and J gave up 4 bases, with 8 bases separating them. Germline V CDR1 and CDR2: MNHEY, SVGAGI. For the CDR3, the DNA is TGTGCCAGCAGTTCAACAGGGAATCAGCCCCAGCATTTT. Translated: CASSSTGNQPQHF.

J is TRBJ1-6 and V is TRBV4-1; D call uncertain. The length of the CDR3 is 17 residues. Germline V gene data show CDR1 as MGHRA and CDR2 as YSYEKL. V lost 4 bases to trimming and J lost 0 bases, with 13 bases between them. CDR3 DNA sequence: TGCGCCAGCAGCCCCGGACCGCCGAGCTCCTATAATTCACCCCTCCACTTT. It codes for CASSPGPPSSYNSPLHF.

The chain links TRBV7-9 to TRBJ2-5; D possibly corresponds to TRBD2 (7 bases). Germline assignment: CDR1 SEHNR and CDR2 FQNEAQ (reference sequence). The germline V and J ends were trimmed by 5 bases and 3 bases, with 16 bases remaining between them. The CDR3 is 15 amino acids. The CDR3, as DNA: TGTGCCAGCAGCCCCGATAGGGAGGGGGAAGAGACCCAGTACTTC. Translated, it gives CASSPDREGEETQYF.

The genes are TRBV24-1 and TRBJ2-4, with D hard to call. The CDR3 consists of 15 residues. In germline, CDR1 is KGHDR, CDR2 SFDVKD. The germline V and J ends were trimmed by 3 bases and 6 bases, with 14 bases remaining between them. CDR3 bases: TGTGCCACCAGTGATCCCCGGAAAGGTGGAAACATTCAGTACTTC. Residues: CATSDPRKGGNIQYF.

The chain recombines TRBV6-5 with TRBJ2-5, with 7 bases aligning to TRBD1. Germline CDR1 is MNHEY and CDR2 is SVGAGI. V gave up 6 bases and J gave up 2 bases; unmatched junction bases: 3. CDR3 length: 13 amino acids. The CDR3 is CASSRDRQETQYF. CDR3 DNA sequence: TGTGCCAGCAGCAGGGACAGACAAGAGACCCAGTACTTC.

This clone was detected a few times. The chain couples TRBV7-2 to TRBJ1-5; 7 bases line up with TRBD1. The CDR3 spans 15 residues. Germline V gene data show CDR1 as SGHTA and CDR2 as FQGNSA. J gave up 4 bases and V 2 bases, and 5 bases lay outside the gene matches. The CDR3 reads CASSLKGADNQPQHF. The CDR3 DNA reads as TGTGCCAGCAGCTTAAAGGGGGCAGATAATCAGCCCCAGCATTTT.